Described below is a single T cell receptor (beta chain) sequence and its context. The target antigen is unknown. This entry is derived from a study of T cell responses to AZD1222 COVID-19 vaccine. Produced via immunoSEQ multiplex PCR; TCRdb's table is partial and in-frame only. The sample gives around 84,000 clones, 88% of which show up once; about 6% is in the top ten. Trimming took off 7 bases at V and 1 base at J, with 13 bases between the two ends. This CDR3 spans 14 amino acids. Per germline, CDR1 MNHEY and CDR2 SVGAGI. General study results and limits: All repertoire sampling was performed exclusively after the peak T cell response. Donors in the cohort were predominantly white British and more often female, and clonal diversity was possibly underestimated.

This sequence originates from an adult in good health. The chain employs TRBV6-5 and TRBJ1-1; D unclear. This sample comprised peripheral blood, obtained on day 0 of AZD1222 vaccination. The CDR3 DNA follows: TGTGCCAGCATCGAAGTTCCTACGAACACTGAAGCTTTCTTT. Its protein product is CASIEVPTNTEAFF.